These 15 T cell receptor beta chains were all obtained from the same sample, sequenced in a study of blood T cell repertoires in COVID-19. Generated by immunoSEQ multiplex PCR, the TCRdb table keeps only in-frame clones and is missing some. In the table there are 100,000 to 140,000 clones, around 89% of which are singletons. Sequenced sample: peripheral blood. The receptors come from a man aged 40-50 years with active or convalescent COVID-19.

The chain links TRBV5-1 to TRBJ1-2; D possibly corresponds to TRBD1 (5 bases). In germline, CDR1 is SGHRS, CDR2 YFSETQ. The CDR3 is 13 amino acids. The V and J ends lost 0 bases and 4 bases respectively, with 7 bases between them. The CDR3 bases are TGCGCCAGCAGCTTGGCGGGGGGCTATGGCTACACCTTC. Protein: CASSLAGGYGYTF.

V usage is TRBV5-6 and J usage is TRBJ2-7; 10 bases are a match to TRBD2. This CDR3 contains 15 residues. The V gene's germline CDR1 is SGHDT and CDR2 YYEEEE. The V and J ends lost 0 bases and 7 bases, in that order; junction bases with no gene match: 7. CDR3 sequence: CASSLELAGAREQYF. CDR3 nucleotides: TGTGCCAGCAGCTTGGAGCTAGCGGGAGCGAGGGAGCAGTACTTC.

Notes on this clone: Other nucleotide sequences in the sample specify the same CDR3. The chain couples TRBV28 to TRBJ2-1, with 7 bases that match TRBD2. CDR1 MDHEN and CDR2 SYDVKM come from the germline V gene. This CDR3 contains 15 residues. V dropped 5 bases and J dropped 3; count of bases not matched to a gene: 7. CDR3: CASSNRLAGYNEQFF. The CDR3 region has the DNA TGTGCCAGCAGTAACCGACTAGCAGGCTACAATGAGCAGTTCTTC.

The V and J genes are TRBV5-4 and TRBJ2-5; TRBD2 might be the D (6 bases). The CDR3 totals 16 residues. V lost 0 bases and J lost 2, with 14 bases in between. Looked up from germline, CDR1 is SGHNT and CDR2 is YYREEE (reference sequence). Written as DNA, the CDR3 is TGTGCCAGCAGCTTGGTTGCGGGGTATAAACAAGAGACCCAGTACTTC. Translating gives CASSLVAGYKQETQYF.

The chain uses TRBV3-1 (or the pseudogene TRBV3-2) and TRBJ2-3, with TRBD2 matching 15 bases. CDR1 is LGHDT, CDR2 YNNKEL, per germline (reference sequence). With 0 bases clipped from V and 11 bases from J, the junction kept 12 bases outside the gene matches. There are 18 residues in the CDR3. For the CDR3, the DNA is TGTGCCAGCAGCCAAGACATAGGACTAGCGGGAGGGGACTTAAGGCAGTATTTT. It yields the protein CASSQDIGLAGGDLRQYF.

This chain uses TRBV29-1 with TRBJ1-1; unclear D gene. The germline V gene has CDR1 SQVTM and CDR2 ANQGSEA. Trimming cost V 6 bases and J 1 base, with 9 bases left between them. This CDR3 is 12 amino acids long. CDR3 sequence: CSVIPRNTEAFF. The CDR3 DNA reads TGCAGCGTCATCCCGCGGAACACTGAAGCTTTCTTT. The whole variable domain, remainder taken from reference TRBV29-1 and TRBJ1-1, is SAVISQKPSRDICQRGTSLTIQCQVDSQVTMMFWYRQQPGQSLTLIATANQGSEATYESGFVIDKFPISRPNLTFSTLTVSNMSPEDSSIYLCSVIPRNTEAFFGQGTRLTVV.

The CDR3 nucleotides are TGTGCCAGCAGTTTTCCGGACAGGGTCCCCAATCAGCCCCAGCATTTT. The encoded protein is CASSFPDRVPNQPQHF. The chain couples TRBV28 to TRBJ1-5, with 8 bases that match TRBD1. V shed 3 bases and J 3 bases; nucleotides not matched to a gene: 7. Germline values: CDR1 MDHEN, CDR2 SYDVKM. The CDR3 has 16 residues.

Written as DNA, the CDR3 is TGTGCCAGCAGCTTAGTGGTAGCGGGAGGCTCCTACGAGCAGTACTTC. It is translated as CASSLVVAGGSYEQYF. V gene TRBV7-8 combines with J gene TRBJ2-7, with 10 nucleotides matching TRBD2. The germline gives CDR1 SGHVS, CDR2 FQNEAQ. The V and J ends lost 1 base and 0 bases, in that order; junction bases with no gene match: 3. The CDR3 has 16 amino acids.

V usage is TRBV27 and J usage is TRBJ2-1; a possible D gene is TRBD2 (5 bases). Trimming removed 8 bases at V and 8 bases at J, with 22 bases between. The CDR3 runs 15 residues. Germline CDR1 and CDR2: MNHEY and SMNVEV (reference sequence). Written as DNA, the CDR3 is TGTGCCAGCTCCTATTGGGCTAGCATGGCCGATGAGCAGTTCTTC. Its protein is CASSYWASMADEQFF.

This clone has just a few counts. This sequence joins TRBV2 and TRBJ1-1; 7 bases map to TRBD1. Germline CDR1 is SNHLY and CDR2 is FYNNEI. V lost 4 bases, J lost 7 bases, and 3 bases stayed unmatched. CDR3 size: 12 residues. In DNA form, the CDR3 reads TGTGCCAGCAGTGTCACAGGGGTTGAAGCTTTCTTT. This sequence encodes CASSVTGVEAFF. The variable domain in full, completed from reference TRBV2 and TRBJ1-1, reads EPEVTQTPSHQVTQMGQEVILRCVPISNHLYFYWYRQILGQKVEFLVSFYNNEISEKSEIFDDQFSVERPDGSNFTLKIRSTKLEDSAMYFCASSVTGVEAFFGQGTRLTVV.

The chain combines TRBV9 with TRBJ2-1; a weak D match, TRBD2 (5 bases). The germline CDR1 and CDR2 sequences are SGDLS and YYNGEE. Trimming shortened V by 0 bases and J by 9 bases, and 13 bases separated the two germline ends. There are 14 residues in the CDR3. CDR3: CASSVAVGGGEQFF. As DNA, the CDR3 is TGTGCCAGCAGCGTAGCGGTGGGCGGAGGTGAGCAGTTCTTC.

The chain combines TRBV19 with TRBJ2-2, with D unclear. This CDR3 contains 13 residues. Looked up from germline, CDR1 is LNHDA and CDR2 is SQIVND (reference sequence). V lost 7 bases and J 6 bases, leaving 12 bases between the germline ends. In DNA form, the CDR3 reads TGTGCCAGTACCACGACATATTCCGGGGAGCTGTTTTTT. Residues: CASTTTYSGELFF.

This chain uses TRBV6-4 with TRBJ1-2; 7 bases match TRBD1. This CDR3 contains 17 residues. The junction had 20 bases not matched to a gene; V was cut back by 5 bases and J by 8 bases. Germline loops: CDR1 MRHNA, CDR2 SNTAGT. The CDR3 DNA reads TGTGCCAGCAGTAATCGGAACTTCCAGGGGGGTTTTGGAGGCTACACCTTC. Translation gives CASSNRNFQGGFGGYTF.

The V and J genes are TRBV2 and TRBJ1-2, with 10 bases lining up with TRBD1. Germline-derived CDR1 and CDR2 are SNHLY and FYNNEI. V shed 7 bases and J 6 bases; nucleotides not matched to a gene: 2. CDR3 length equals 12 residues. The CDR3 reads CASTGTGDGYTF. CDR3 DNA: TGTGCCAGCACCGGGACAGGGGATGGCTACACCTTC.

The V gene is TRBV7-2, the J gene TRBJ2-6, with unresolved D. Germline V lookup: CDR1 SGHTA, CDR2 FQGNSA. The germline V and J ends were trimmed by 6 bases and 3 bases, with 15 bases remaining between them. This CDR3 comprises 16 residues. The CDR3 DNA is TGTGCCAGCAGACCGGCAGTCTCTAGTGGGGCCAACGTCCTGACTTTC. This gives the protein CASRPAVSSGANVLTF.